A single sample gave rise to the 12 T cell receptor beta chains below, sequenced in a study of cytotoxic CD8 clonotypes in ibrutinib-treated CLL. Profiling relied on immunoSEQ multiplex PCR, and the TCRdb table lists in-frame clones only, not all of them. The sample contains tens of thousands of clones, about 70% of which appear only once. The material was PBMCs, obtained after 12 months of ibrutinib treatment. Source of these receptors: a human donor with chronic lymphocytic leukemia.

This clone occurred a few times. The chain has TRBV7-2 and TRBJ2-7; D is unresolved. Germline V gene sequence: CDR1 SGHTA, CDR2 FQGNSA. With 5 bases removed from V and 1 base from J, the gap between germline ends came to 12 bases. The CDR3 length is 14 residues. DNA for the CDR3: TGTGCCAGCAGCCCCCAGGTATCTTCCTACGAGCAGTACTTC. As protein: CASSPQVSSYEQYF.

V usage is TRBV10-3 and J usage is TRBJ1-2; 7 bases are a match to TRBD1. The J segment lost 5 bases and the V segment lost 2 bases, leaving 8 bases of the junction unmatched. Per the germline V gene, CDR1 is ENHRY and CDR2 is SYGVKD. The length of the CDR3 is 15 residues. The CDR3 nucleotides read TGTGCCATCAGTGAGCCGACAGGGAGCGGGTATGGCTACACCTTC. Protein sequence: CAISEPTGSGYGYTF.

The CDR3 region is CASNYVGANVLTF. The CDR3 nucleotides are TGTGCCAGTAATTATGTAGGGGCCAACGTCCTGACTTTC. The V call is TRBV19, the J call TRBJ2-6; D remains ambiguous. The CDR3 consists of 13 residues. Germline V gene lookup returns CDR1 LNHDA and CDR2 SQIVND (reference sequence). V lost 7 bases and J lost 4, with 8 bases in between.

The genes are TRBV5-4 and TRBJ2-3; D is unclear. V dropped 2 bases and J dropped 0 bases, with 13 bases sitting between them. The CDR3 totals 16 residues. Germline lookup yields CDR1 SGHNT and CDR2 YYREEE (reference sequence). The CDR3 DNA reads as TGTGCCAGCAGCTTCGAAGTGGCCGCTAGCACAGATACGCAGTATTTT. Translation gives CASSFEVAASTDTQYF.

The J gene is TRBJ2-7, the V gene TRBV5-4; TRBD2 matches 15 bases. V lost 3 bases to trimming and J lost 7 bases; unmatched junction nucleotides: 5. Germline V gene lookup returns CDR1 SGHNT and CDR2 YYREEE (reference sequence). The CDR3 totals 15 residues. The CDR3 region has the DNA TGTGCCAGCAGCTCGCCGGGACTAGCGGGAGGTGAGCAGTACTTC. Residues: CASSSPGLAGGEQYF.

This clone has just one count. The chain has TRBV6-5 and TRBJ2-7; no clear D. V lost 2 bases and J 7 bases, leaving 15 bases between the germline ends. CDR3 size: 14 residues. In germline, CDR1 is MNHEY, CDR2 SVGAGI. As DNA, the CDR3 is TGTGCCAGCAGTTACGGTGGGCAGGAGAAAGAGCAGTACTTC. This sequence encodes CASSYGGQEKEQYF.

The gene calls are TRBV30 and TRBJ2-3, with D hard to call. V was trimmed by 0 bases and J by 0 bases, leaving 7 bases between them. Germline assignment: CDR1 GTSNPN and CDR2 SVGIG (reference sequence). There are 14 residues in the CDR3. The DNA of the CDR3 is TGTGCCTGGAGTGTGGTTCAAAGCACAGATACGCAGTATTTT. Translating gives CAWSVVQSTDTQYF.

The rearrangement uses TRBV10-3 and TRBJ1-1; D gene unclear. CDR3 length: 12 amino acids. The V end lost 8 bases, the J end lost 5 bases, and 12 bases lay between the germline ends. Germline V lookup: CDR1 ENHRY, CDR2 SYGVKD. The CDR3 nucleotides are TGTGCCATCTCCCCAGGACGAACTGAAGCTTTCTTT. It is translated as CAISPGRTEAFF.

The V call is TRBV6-6, the J call TRBJ1-1, with TRBD1 as a possible D gene (6 bases). The germline CDR1 and CDR2 sequences are MNHNY and SVGAGI (reference sequence). Trimming took off 6 bases at V and 2 bases at J, with 16 bases between the two ends. This CDR3 spans 15 amino acids. CDR3 DNA sequence: TGTGCCAGCAGGACTATCAGGGGCAGCAACACTGAAGCTTTCTTT. Translated: CASRTIRGSNTEAFF.

The V and J genes are TRBV6-1 and TRBJ1-2, with 7 positions matching TRBD1. Germline CDR1 MNHNS, CDR2 SASEGT. The CDR3 covers 15 residues. V shed 0 bases and J 7 bases; nucleotides not matched to a gene: 8. The CDR3 DNA is TGTGCCAGCAGTGAAGCCTCCAACAGGGGCGGTGGCTACACCTTC. Translated, it gives CASSEASNRGGGYTF.

The V call is TRBV6-1, the J call TRBJ1-2; D possibly corresponds to TRBD1 (5 bases). The germline V gene encodes CDR1 MNHNS and CDR2 SASEGT. V dropped 6 bases and J dropped 9 bases, with 14 bases sitting between them. The CDR3 contains 12 residues. The CDR3 coding sequence is TGTGCCAGCAGCGGCACGGGGGAGCGCTACACCTTC. Translation: CASSGTGERYTF.

Only a few counts were recorded for this clone. CDR3 loop: CASSLNSMNNEQFF. Written as DNA, the CDR3 is TGCGCCAGCAGCTTGAACAGTATGAACAATGAGCAGTTCTTC. This sequence joins TRBV5-1 and TRBJ2-1, with D unclear. The V and J ends lost 1 base and 5 bases respectively, with 10 bases between them. The CDR3 has 14 amino acids. Germline V gives CDR1 SGHRS, CDR2 YFSETQ.